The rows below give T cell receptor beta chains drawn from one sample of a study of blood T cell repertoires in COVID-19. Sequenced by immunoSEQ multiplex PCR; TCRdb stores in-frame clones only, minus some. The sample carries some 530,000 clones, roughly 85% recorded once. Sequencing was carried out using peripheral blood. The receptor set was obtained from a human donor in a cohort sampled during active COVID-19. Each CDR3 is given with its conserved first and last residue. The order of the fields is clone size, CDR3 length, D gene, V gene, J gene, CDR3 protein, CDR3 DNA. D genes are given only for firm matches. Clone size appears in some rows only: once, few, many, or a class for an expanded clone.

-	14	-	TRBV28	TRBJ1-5	CASSSRGARQPQHF	TGTGCCAGCAGTTCTCGGGGGGCGAGGCAGCCCCAGCATTTT
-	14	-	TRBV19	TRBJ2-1	CASKMEGTYNEQFF	TGTGCCAGTAAGATGGAGGGTACCTACAATGAGCAGTTCTTC
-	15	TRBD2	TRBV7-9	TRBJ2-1	CASSQLGEGRVEQFF	TGTGCCAGCAGCCAGTTAGGGGAGGGCCGGGTTGAGCAGTTCTTC
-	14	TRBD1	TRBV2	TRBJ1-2	CASSVKGASDGYTF	TGTGCCAGCAGTGTTAAGGGGGCGTCCGATGGCTACACCTTC
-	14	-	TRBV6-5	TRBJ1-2	CASSYSTAARDYTF	TGTGCCAGCAGTTACTCGACGGCGGCACGGGACTACACCTTC
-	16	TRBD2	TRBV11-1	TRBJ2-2	CASSSWGGANTGELFF	TGTGCCAGCAGCTCGTGGGGGGGTGCGAACACCGGGGAGCTGTTTTTT
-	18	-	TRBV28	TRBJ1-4	CASSSRRLGDVSNEKLFF	TGTGCCAGCAGTTCGAGGCGGTTGGGAGACGTATCTAATGAAAAACTGTTTTTT
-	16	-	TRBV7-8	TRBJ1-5	CASSQSRSSANQPQHF	TGTGCCAGCAGCCAATCGCGGTCGAGTGCCAATCAGCCCCAGCATTTT
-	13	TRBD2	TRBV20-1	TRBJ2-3	CSASSGSGDTQYF	TGCAGTGCTAGTAGCGGGAGTGGGGATACGCAGTATTTT
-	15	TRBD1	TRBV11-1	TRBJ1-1	CASSWGQGENTEAFF	TGTGCCAGCAGCTGGGGACAGGGGGAAAACACTGAAGCTTTCTTT
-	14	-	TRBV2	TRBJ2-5	CASSDWAPQETQYF	TGTGCCAGCAGTGACTGGGCCCCTCAAGAGACCCAGTACTTC
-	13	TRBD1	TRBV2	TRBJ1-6	CASKNRGNSPLHF	TGTGCCAGCAAGAACAGGGGGAATTCACCCCTCCACTTT
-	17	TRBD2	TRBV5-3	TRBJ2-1	CARSSMALAGFYNEQFF	TGTGCCAGAAGTTCGATGGCGTTAGCGGGTTTCTACAATGAGCAGTTCTTC
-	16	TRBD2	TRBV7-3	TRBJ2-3	CASSEGTSGSTDTQYF	TGTGCCAGCAGCGAGGGGACTAGCGGGAGCACAGATACGCAGTATTTT
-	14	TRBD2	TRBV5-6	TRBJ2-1	CASRWSGVYNEQFF	TGTGCCAGCAGGTGGAGCGGGGTCTACAATGAGCAGTTCTTC
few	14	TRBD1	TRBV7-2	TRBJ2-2	CASSSRGNAGELFF	TGTGCCAGCAGCTCCAGGGGGAACGCCGGGGAGCTGTTTTTT
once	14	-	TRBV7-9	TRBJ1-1	CASSRGYPTAEAFF	TGTGCCAGCAGCCGGGGGTATCCGACAGCTGAAGCTTTCTTT
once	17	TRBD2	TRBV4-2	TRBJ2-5	CASSQGVRSGGGETQYF	TGTGCCAGCAGCCAAGGGGTACGGTCGGGAGGTGGGGAGACCCAGTACTTC
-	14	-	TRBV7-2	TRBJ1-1	CASSSRGPNTEAFF	TGTGCCAGCAGCTCCCGAGGGCCTAACACTGAAGCTTTCTTT
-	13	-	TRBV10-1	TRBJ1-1	CASSRGVPAEAFF	TGCGCCAGCAGTCGCGGGGTGCCGGCTGAAGCTTTCTTT
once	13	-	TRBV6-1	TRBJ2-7	CASSEASGGEQYF	TGTGCCAGCAGTGAAGCGTCCGGTGGCGAGCAGTACTTC
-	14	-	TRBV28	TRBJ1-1	CAIIPRLSNTEAFF	TGTGCCATCATCCCGAGGTTATCGAACACTGAAGCTTTCTTT
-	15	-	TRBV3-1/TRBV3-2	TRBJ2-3	CASSQAQARTDTQYF	TGTGCCAGCAGCCAAGCACAGGCCCGCACAGATACGCAGTATTTT
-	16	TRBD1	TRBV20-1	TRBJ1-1	CSASAGQGWGDTEAFF	TGCAGTGCTAGTGCCGGACAGGGGTGGGGCGACACTGAAGCTTTCTTT
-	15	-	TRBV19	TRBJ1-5	CASSITPGRGMPQHF	TGTGCCAGTAGTATAACCCCCGGCAGGGGAATGCCCCAGCATTTT
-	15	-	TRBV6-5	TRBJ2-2	CASSSTGIRAGELFF	TGTGCCAGCAGTTCCACAGGGATTCGGGCCGGGGAGCTGTTTTTT
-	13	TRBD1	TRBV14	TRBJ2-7	CASSRTGPKEQYF	TGTGCCAGCAGCCGGACAGGGCCCAAAGAGCAGTACTTC
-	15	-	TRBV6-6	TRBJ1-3	CASSYFVESGNTIYF	TGTGCCAGCAGTTACTTCGTGGAGTCTGGAAACACCATATATTTT
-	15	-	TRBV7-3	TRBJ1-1	CASSSPISKLHEAFF	TGTGCCAGCAGCTCCCCCATATCCAAGCTTCATGAAGCTTTCTTT
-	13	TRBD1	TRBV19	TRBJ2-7	CASSMGQSYEQYF	TGTGCCAGTAGTATGGGACAGAGCTACGAGCAGTACTTC
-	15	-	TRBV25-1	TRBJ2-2	CASSEDSANTGELFF	TGTGCCAGCAGTGAGGACAGCGCGAACACCGGGGAGCTGTTTTTT
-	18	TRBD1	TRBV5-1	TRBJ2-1	CASSTRTGGTLAVNEQFF	TGCGCCAGCAGCACTAGGACAGGGGGTACGTTGGCGGTCAATGAGCAGTTCTTC
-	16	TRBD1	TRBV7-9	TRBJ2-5	CASTRTDRGRVETQYF	TGTGCCAGCACCCGAACGGACAGGGGGCGGGTAGAGACCCAGTACTTC
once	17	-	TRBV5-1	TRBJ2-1	CASSLDPFASSYNEQFF	TGCGCCAGCAGCTTGGACCCGTTCGCTAGCTCCTACAATGAGCAGTTCTTC
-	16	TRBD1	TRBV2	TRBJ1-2	CASSNDRGRYYDGYTF	TGTGCCAGCAGTAATGACAGGGGCCGTTACTATGATGGCTACACCTTC
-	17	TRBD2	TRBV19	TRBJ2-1	CASSIEASGTSYNEQFF	TGTGCCAGTAGTATAGAAGCTAGCGGGACCTCCTACAATGAGCAGTTCTTC
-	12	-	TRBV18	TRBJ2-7	CASSTTSREQYF	TGTGCCAGCTCAACGACATCCCGGGAGCAGTACTTC
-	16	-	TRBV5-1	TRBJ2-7	CASSPRDGASSYEQYF	TGCGCCAGCAGCCCCCGAGACGGTGCTAGCTCCTACGAGCAGTACTTC
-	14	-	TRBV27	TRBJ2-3	CASARELVTDTQYF	TGTGCCAGCGCGCGGGAACTGGTCACAGATACGCAGTATTTT
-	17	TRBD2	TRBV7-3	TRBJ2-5	CASSLELAGGHQETQYF	TGTGCCAGCAGCTTAGAACTAGCGGGAGGCCACCAAGAGACCCAGTACTTC
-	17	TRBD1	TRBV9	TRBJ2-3	CASSLNDRGLLGDTQYF	TGTGCCAGCAGCCTTAATGACAGGGGGCTTTTAGGAGATACGCAGTATTTT
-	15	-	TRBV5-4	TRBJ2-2	CASSAGGPNTGELFF	TGTGCCAGCAGTGCCGGAGGGCCGAACACCGGGGAGCTGTTTTTT
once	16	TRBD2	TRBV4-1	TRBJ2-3	CASSIGTSGRADTQYF	TGCGCCAGCAGCATCGGGACTAGCGGCCGTGCTGATACGCAGTATTTT